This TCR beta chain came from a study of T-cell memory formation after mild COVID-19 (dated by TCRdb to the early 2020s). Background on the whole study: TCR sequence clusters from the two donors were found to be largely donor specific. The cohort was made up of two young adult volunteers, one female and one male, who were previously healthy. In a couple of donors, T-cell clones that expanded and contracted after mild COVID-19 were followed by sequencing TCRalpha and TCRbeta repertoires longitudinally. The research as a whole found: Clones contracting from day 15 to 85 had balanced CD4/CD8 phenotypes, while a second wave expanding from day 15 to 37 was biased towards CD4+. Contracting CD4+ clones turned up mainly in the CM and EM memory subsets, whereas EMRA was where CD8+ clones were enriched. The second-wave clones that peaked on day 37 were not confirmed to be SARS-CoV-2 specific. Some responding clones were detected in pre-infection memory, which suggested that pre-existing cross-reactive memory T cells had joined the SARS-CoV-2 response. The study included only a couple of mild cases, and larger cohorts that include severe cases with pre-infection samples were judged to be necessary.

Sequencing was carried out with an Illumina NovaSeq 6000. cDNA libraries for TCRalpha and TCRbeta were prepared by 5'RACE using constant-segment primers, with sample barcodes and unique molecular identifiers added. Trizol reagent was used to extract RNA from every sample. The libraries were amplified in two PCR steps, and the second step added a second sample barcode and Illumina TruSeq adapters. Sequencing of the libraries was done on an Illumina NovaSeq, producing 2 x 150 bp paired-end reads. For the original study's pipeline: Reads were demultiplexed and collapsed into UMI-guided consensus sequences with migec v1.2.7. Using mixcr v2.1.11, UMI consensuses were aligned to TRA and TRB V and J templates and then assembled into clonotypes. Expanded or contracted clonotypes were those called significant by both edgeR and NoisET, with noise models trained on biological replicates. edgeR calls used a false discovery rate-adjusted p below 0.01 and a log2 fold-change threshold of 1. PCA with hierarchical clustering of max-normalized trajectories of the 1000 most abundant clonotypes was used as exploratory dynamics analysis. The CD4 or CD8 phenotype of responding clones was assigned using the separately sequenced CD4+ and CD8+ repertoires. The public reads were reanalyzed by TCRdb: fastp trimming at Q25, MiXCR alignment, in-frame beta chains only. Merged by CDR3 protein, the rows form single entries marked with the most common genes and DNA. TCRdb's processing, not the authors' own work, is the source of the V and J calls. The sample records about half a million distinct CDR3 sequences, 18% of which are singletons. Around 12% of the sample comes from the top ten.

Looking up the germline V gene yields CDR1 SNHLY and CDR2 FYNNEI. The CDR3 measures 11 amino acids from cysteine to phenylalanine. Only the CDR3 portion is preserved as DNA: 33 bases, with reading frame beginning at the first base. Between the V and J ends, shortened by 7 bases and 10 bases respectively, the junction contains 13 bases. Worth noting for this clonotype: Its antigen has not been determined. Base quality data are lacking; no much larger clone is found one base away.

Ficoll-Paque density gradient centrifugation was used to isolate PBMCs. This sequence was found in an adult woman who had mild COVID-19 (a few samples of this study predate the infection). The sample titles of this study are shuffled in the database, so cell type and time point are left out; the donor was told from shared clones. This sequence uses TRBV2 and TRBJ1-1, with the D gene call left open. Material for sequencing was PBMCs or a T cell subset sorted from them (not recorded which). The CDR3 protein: CASTPVEGAFF. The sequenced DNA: TGTGCCAGCACGCCTGTCGAAGGAGCTTTCTTT.